A single sample gave rise to the 3 T cell receptor beta chains below, sequenced in a study of regulatory T cells in long-lasting Graves disease. Time point noted: persistent/refractory GD, antithyroid drugs over 5 years with positive TRAb. There was RNA extracted from PBMCs, and the TCR library was made from it. Sequencing libraries for TCR beta were prepared with iRepertoire HTBI primers and Arm-PCR of CDR3 regions. MiXCR was run by TCRdb on the multiplex PCR reads, yielding one entry per CDR3 protein. The sample has over 450,000 distinct CDR3 sequences, roughly 21% seen once. The sample here was peripheral blood mononuclear cells (PBMCs), taken when the disease was refractory, from a patient treated with antithyroid drugs. The receptors were sampled from a female donor with Graves disease.

This clonotype was observed at least ten times. The genes are TRBV30 and TRBJ2-7, with TRBD1 matching 8 bases. The V segment lost 4 bases and the J segment 3 bases; nucleotides outside the gene matches: 5. CDR3 length: 13 amino acids. Germline V gene sequence: CDR1 GTSNPN, CDR2 SVGIG (reference sequence). The CDR3 here is CAWNVGQGYEQYF. The CDR3 DNA reads as TGTGCCTGGAACGTTGGACAGGGCTACGAGCAGTACTTC. Full variable domain (remainder filled in from reference TRBV30 and TRBJ2-7): SQTIHQWPATLVQPVGSPLSLECTVEGTSNPNLYWYRQAAGRGLQLLFYSVGIGQISSEVPQNLSASRPQDRQFILSSKKLLLSDSGFYLCAWNVGQGYEQYFGPGTRLTVT.

This clonotype was observed many times. The chain combines TRBV12-3 or TRBV12-4 with TRBJ2-2; D tentatively fits TRBD1 or TRBD2 (5 bases each). V lost 3 bases and J lost 4, with 12 bases in between. The CDR3 spans 15 residues. In DNA form, the CDR3 reads TGTGCCAGCAGTTTTGGCCGGGACCTCACCGGGGAGCTGTTTTTT. This encodes CASSFGRDLTGELFF.

This clonotype was found a few times. This chain joins TRBV11-1 and TRBJ2-1; a possible D gene is TRBD2 (5 bases). CDR1 is SGHAT and CDR2 is FQDESV in the germline V gene (reference sequence). The V gene lost 5 bases and the J gene lost 9 bases, with 14 bases spanning the gap. The CDR3 length is 13 residues. CDR3 DNA sequence: TGTGCCAGCAGCCAGTCGCGGGCGAGTGAGCAGTTCTTC. It specifies CASSQSRASEQFF.